This T cell receptor beta chain originates from a study of identical twins. Study outcomes and limitations: Reduced insertions were recorded for abundant cord blood beta clonotypes, with no such pattern in memory repertoires. Conclusions were drawn cross-sectionally by statistical analysis, without following the same donors.

On this clonotype: Its target is unknown.

Template switching added a universal primer site; cDNA carried unique molecular identifiers. In TCRdb, the 5' RACE reads were re-called with MiXCR into one record per CDR3 protein. The table includes 350,000 to 500,000 distinct CDR3 sequences, less than 20% detected once. V was shortened by 5 bases and J by 8 bases, with 19 bases between the two germline ends. The CDR3 spans 15 residues. Germline assignment: CDR1 SEHNR and CDR2 FQNEAQ (reference sequence). Each donor was a healthy Caucasian. The V call is TRBV7-9, the J call TRBJ2-1, with D possibly TRBD2 on 6 matching bases. The specimen was naive T cells sorted from blood. The TCR was taken from a man aged 45 to 65 in good health. CDR3 protein: CASSRGDSSTDEQFF. In nucleotides, the CDR3 is TGTGCCAGCAGCCGAGGGGACTCCTCGACGGATGAGCAGTTCTTC.